The next 3 T cell receptor beta chains were all read from a single sample in a study of fetal regulatory T cell absence and autoimmunity. Clones were sequenced by immunoSEQ multiplex PCR, and TCRdb holds only the in-frame ones, with some missing. The profile shows more than 90,000 clones, about 78% of them singletons. The sequencing sample was made of pancreas tissue. All receptors come from a male donor with IPEX syndrome.

For this clone: Mismatch with germline at one junction end may stem from a read error. V usage is TRBV7-7 and J usage is TRBJ2-3; no clear D gene. This CDR3 spans 13 amino acids. Germline values: CDR1 SSHAT, CDR2 FNYEAQ (reference sequence). The CDR3 DNA sequence: TGTGCTAGCAGCTTAGAGTTAGGAGATACGCAGTATTTT. It codes for CASSLELGDTQYF.

This chain uses TRBV9 with TRBJ1-5; 11 bases are a match to TRBD1. In germline, CDR1 is SGDLS, CDR2 YYNGEE. The CDR3 totals 14 residues. The J segment lost 6 bases and the V segment lost 3 bases, leaving 2 bases of the junction unmatched. CDR3 bases: TGTGCCAGCAGCGGGACAGGGGGCGTTCAGCCCCAGCATTTT. Translation gives CASSGTGGVQPQHF.

In the case of this clone: Other DNA sequences of this sample code for an identical CDR3. V usage is TRBV7-9 and J usage is TRBJ2-7; no reliable D call. Germline lookup yields CDR1 SEHNR and CDR2 FQNEAQ (reference sequence). The CDR3 contains 11 residues. Trimming shortened V by 1 base and J by 4 bases, and 2 bases separated the two germline ends. The chain's CDR3 is CASSLDYEQYF. CDR3 bases: TGTGCCAGCAGCTTAGATTACGAGCAGTACTTC.